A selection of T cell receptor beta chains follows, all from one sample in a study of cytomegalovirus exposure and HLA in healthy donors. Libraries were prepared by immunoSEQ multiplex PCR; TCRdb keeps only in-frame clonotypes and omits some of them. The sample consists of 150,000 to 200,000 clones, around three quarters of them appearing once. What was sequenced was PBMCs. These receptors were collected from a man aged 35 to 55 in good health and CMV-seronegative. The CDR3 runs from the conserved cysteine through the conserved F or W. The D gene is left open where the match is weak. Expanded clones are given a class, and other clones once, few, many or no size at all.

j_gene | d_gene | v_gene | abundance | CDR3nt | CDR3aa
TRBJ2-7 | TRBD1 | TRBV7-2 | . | TGTGCCAGCAGCTTACAGCGAGGGACAGGGGGCTCCGAGCAGTACTTC | CASSLQRGTGGSEQYF
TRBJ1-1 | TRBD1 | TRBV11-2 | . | TGTGCCAGCAGCTTAGTGGGACAGGTACTGGGTGAAGCTTTCTTT | CASSLVGQVLGEAFF
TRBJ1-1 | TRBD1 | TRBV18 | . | TGTGCCAGCTCAGACACAGGGGATAGAAGGACTGAAGCTTTCTTT | CASSDTGDRRTEAFF
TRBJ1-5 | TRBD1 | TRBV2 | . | TGTGCCAGCACCCCAGACAGGGGAGTCGCCTCAGCTGAGCCCCAGCATTTT | CASTPDRGVASAEPQHF
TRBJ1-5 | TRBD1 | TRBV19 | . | TGTGCCAGTAGTATAGGGACAGGCAATCAGCCCCAGCACTTT | CASSIGTGNQPQHF
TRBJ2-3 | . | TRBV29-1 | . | TGCAGCGTTACGAGCGCCTCAGATACGCAGTATTTT | CSVTSASDTQYF
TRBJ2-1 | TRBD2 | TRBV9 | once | TGTGCCAGCAGCGTAGGGCACGGAGCGGGAGGGATATCCTACAATGAGCAGTTCTTC | CASSVGHGAGGISYNEQFF
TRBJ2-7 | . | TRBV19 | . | TGTGCCAGTAACCGGGAATTCTACGAGCAGTACTTC | CASNREFYEQYF
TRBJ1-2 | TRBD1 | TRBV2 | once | TGTGCCAGCAGGACAGGGGGCCCCGGCTACACCTTC | CASRTGGPGYTF
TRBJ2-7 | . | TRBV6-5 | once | TGTGCCAGCAGAGCAGGGCATGGGGAGCAGTACTTC | CASRAGHGEQYF
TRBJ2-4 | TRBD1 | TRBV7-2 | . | TGTGCCAGCAGCTTAAGGGGACAGCTAGCCAAAAACAGTCAGTACTTC | CASSLRGQLAKNSQYF
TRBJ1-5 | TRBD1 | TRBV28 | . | TGTGCCAGCTTTGGACAGGGGGAAATCGGGCAGCCCCAGCATTTT | CASFGQGEIGQPQHF
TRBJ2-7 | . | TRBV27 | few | TGTGCCAGCAGTTTTGGTCGGGGAGCCTACGAGCAGTACTTC | CASSFGRGAYEQYF
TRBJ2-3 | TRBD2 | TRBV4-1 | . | TGCGCCAGCAGCCAACGTGGCGGGAGCGCTAGCACAGATACGCAGTATTTT | CASSQRGGSASTDTQYF
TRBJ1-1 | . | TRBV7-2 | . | TGTGCCAGCAGCTTCACCGGAGGGACCACTGAAGCTTTCTTT | CASSFTGGTTEAFF